These 24 T cell receptor beta chains came from one sample sequenced in a study of cytomegalovirus exposure and HLA in healthy donors. The PCR ran on 60 Vbeta and 13 Jbeta primers. The method was immunoSEQ multiplex PCR; TCRdb's version includes in-frame clones alone and lacks a portion of them. The sample has about 190,000 clones; roughly 80% are singletons. The sequenced material came from PBMCs. These receptors came from a woman in her 30s in good health and CMV-seropositive.

This clone was counted a single time. J is TRBJ2-5 and V is TRBV5-1; TRBD1 is a possible D gene (7 bases). V was cut by 0 bases and J by 4 bases, with 13 bases left in between. Germline V lookup: CDR1 SGHRS, CDR2 YFSETQ. The CDR3 covers 15 residues. The DNA for the CDR3 is TGCGCCAGCAGCTTGGTGTCCCAGGGGGGAGAGACCCAGTACTTC. It encodes CASSLVSQGGETQYF.

This chain uses TRBV7-2 with TRBJ1-3; D may be TRBD1 (6 bases). Trimming took 1 base from V and 0 from J, leaving 7 bases between them. The CDR3 has 15 residues. In germline, CDR1 is SGHTA, CDR2 FQGNSA. The CDR3 coding sequence is TGTGCCAGCAGCTTAGACAGGGCCTCTGGAAACACCATATATTTT. It is translated as CASSLDRASGNTIYF.

The genes are TRBV28 and TRBJ2-1, with 8 bases lining up with TRBD2. V was pared by 7 bases and J by 0 bases, with 8 bases of the junction left unmatched. The CDR3 is 16 amino acids. Germline V lookup: CDR1 MDHEN, CDR2 SYDVKM. Written as DNA, the CDR3 is TGTGCCAGCACTAGCGGGCGCGGGAGCTCCTACAATGAGCAGTTCTTC. Encoded protein: CASTSGRGSSYNEQFF. The full variable domain, with the rest looked up from reference TRBV28 and TRBJ2-1, is DVKVTQSSRYLVKRTGEKVFLECVQDMDHENMFWYRQDPGLGLRLIYFSYDVKMKEKGDIPEGYSVSREKKERFSLILESASTNQTSMYLCASTSGRGSSYNEQFFGPGTRLTVL.

This rearrangement joins TRBV7-8 to TRBJ1-2, with 9 bases aligning to TRBD1. The CDR3 covers 13 residues. V lost 4 bases to trimming and J lost 7 bases; unmatched junction nucleotides: 4. Germline values: CDR1 SGHVS, CDR2 FQNEAQ. The CDR3 region is CASSSRTGAGYTF. CDR3 DNA: TGTGCCAGCAGCTCAAGGACAGGGGCTGGCTACACCTTC. Full variable domain (rest looked up from reference TRBV7-8 and TRBJ1-2): GAGVSQSPRYKVAKRGQDVALRCDPISGHVSLFWYQQALGQGPEFLTYFQNEAQLDKSGLPSDRFFAERPEGSVSTLKIQRTQQEDSAVYLCASSSRTGAGYTFGSGTRLTVV.

This rearrangement joins TRBV30 to TRBJ1-2, with a tentative D call TRBD1 (6 bases). Germline CDR1 reads GTSNPN; CDR2 reads SVGIG (reference sequence). The CDR3 runs to 14 residues. V was pared by 2 bases and J by 4 bases, with 14 bases between. The CDR3 nucleotides are TGTGCCTGGAGTTCTCAGGGGATTGGCTATGGCTACACCTTC. The encoded protein is CAWSSQGIGYGYTF.

This sequence joins TRBV6-5 and TRBJ2-5; TRBD2 matches at 15 bases. The CDR3 contains 15 residues. Unmatched junction bases numbered 2, after V lost 6 bases and J lost 3 bases. Germline CDR1 MNHEY, CDR2 SVGAGI. For the CDR3, the DNA is TGTGCCAGCAGGCGGACTAGCGGGGGGGAAGAGACCCAGTACTTC. Translation: CASRRTSGGEETQYF.

The chain has TRBV7-3 and TRBJ1-2; 8 positions agree with TRBD1. There are 16 residues in the CDR3. The V gene end was trimmed by 2 bases and the J gene end by 7 bases; junction bases not matched to a gene: 12. Germline V gives CDR1 SGHTA, CDR2 FQGTGA. CDR3 amino acids: CASSLSAGGALAGYTF. The CDR3 DNA reads TGTGCCAGCAGCTTATCCGCAGGGGGCGCATTAGCTGGCTACACCTTC.

The J gene is TRBJ1-5, the V gene TRBV5-4, with 9 bases aligning to TRBD1. V shed 0 bases and J 2 bases; nucleotides not matched to a gene: 6. The CDR3 covers 17 residues. CDR1 is SGHNT, CDR2 YYREEE, per germline (reference sequence). Written as DNA, the CDR3 is TGTGCCAGCAGCTTGGGGACAGGGGTCGGGGGCAATCAGCCCCAGCATTTT. As protein: CASSLGTGVGGNQPQHF. Together with reference TRBV5-4 and TRBJ1-5, the CDR3 gives the full variable domain: ETGVTQSPTHLIKTRGQQVTLRCSSQSGHNTVSWYQQALGQGPQFIFQYYREEENGRGNFPPRFSGLQFPNYSSELNVNALELDDSALYLCASSLGTGVGGNQPQHFGDGTRLSIL.

The chain couples TRBV5-1 to TRBJ1-6; no clear D. Germline loops: CDR1 SGHRS, CDR2 YFSETQ. V was pared by 1 base and J by 3 bases, with 8 bases between. The CDR3 is 15 amino acids. DNA of the CDR3: TGCGCCAGCAGCTTGACGGGGTACTATAATTCACCCCTCCACTTT. Protein: CASSLTGYYNSPLHF.

This chain uses TRBV5-6 with TRBJ1-2; no clear D gene. Per the germline V gene, CDR1 is SGHDT and CDR2 is YYEEEE. CDR3 length equals 17 residues. Trimming pared 1 base from V and 8 bases from J, leaving 24 bases between. CDR3 bases: TGTGCCAGCAGCTTGCGCGGTAGGGAACCTCTTAAGCGGGGCTACACCTTC. Protein: CASSLRGREPLKRGYTF.

This CDR3 is CASSPYRGRGQGTEAFF. The CDR3 region has the DNA TGTGCCAGCTCACCTTACAGGGGGCGCGGTCAGGGCACTGAAGCTTTCTTT. This rearrangement joins TRBV18 to TRBJ1-1; 9 bases line up with TRBD1. The V and J ends lost 3 bases and 4 bases, in that order; junction bases with no gene match: 12. The CDR3 extends over 17 amino acids. Germline lookup yields CDR1 KGHSH and CDR2 LQKENI.

The rearrangement links TRBV19 to TRBJ1-3; TRBD1 agrees at 9 bases. The CDR3 contains 15 residues. V dropped 9 bases and J dropped 2; count of bases not matched to a gene: 8. Germline V gene data show CDR1 as LNHDA and CDR2 as SQIVND (reference sequence). As DNA, the CDR3 is TGTGCCAGCCAGCTGACAGGGGGAACTGGAAACACCATATATTTT. Encoded protein: CASQLTGGTGNTIYF.

This clone has a count of ten or more. The chain couples TRBV2 to TRBJ1-5; no definite D call. The CDR3 extends over 16 amino acids. The germline V gene encodes CDR1 SNHLY and CDR2 FYNNEI. Trimming pared 1 base from V and 2 bases from J, leaving 12 bases between. CDR3 region: CASSEGPERGNQPQHF. The CDR3, as DNA: TGTGCCAGCAGTGAAGGGCCCGAGAGGGGCAATCAGCCCCAGCATTTT.

This chain joins TRBV15 and TRBJ2-7, with D hard to call. With 0 bases removed from V and 0 bases from J, the gap between germline ends came to 9 bases. The germline gives CDR1 LNHNV, CDR2 YYDKDF (reference sequence). There are 15 residues in the CDR3. The DNA of the CDR3 is TGTGCCACCAGCAGAGATCGAAGCTACTCCTACGAGCAGTACTTC. Its protein product is CATSRDRSYSYEQYF.

The J gene is TRBJ2-2, the V gene TRBV11-2; the match to TRBD2 covers 11 bases. Germline lookup yields CDR1 SGHAT and CDR2 FQNNGV. V lost 5 bases to trimming and J lost 7 bases; unmatched junction nucleotides: 12. The CDR3 has 17 residues. The CDR3 loop is CASSRPLAGGWGGELFF. In DNA form, the CDR3 reads TGTGCCAGCAGCCGCCCTCTAGCGGGAGGATGGGGCGGGGAGCTGTTTTTT.

The chain joins TRBV2 to TRBJ1-1; the match to TRBD1 covers 9 bases. The V gene's germline CDR1 is SNHLY and CDR2 FYNNEI. J was trimmed by 2 bases and V by 6 bases; bases with no gene match: 4. The CDR3 totals 14 residues. The chain's CDR3 is CASRNRGLNTEAFF. The DNA for the CDR3 is TGTGCCAGCAGGAACAGGGGGCTAAACACTGAAGCTTTCTTT.

The chain links TRBV4-1 to TRBJ1-2, with TRBD1 matching over 10 bases. The germline V gene has CDR1 MGHRA and CDR2 YSYEKL. The junction had 10 bases not matched to a gene; V was cut back by 0 bases and J by 3 bases. This CDR3 spans 18 amino acids. The DNA for the CDR3 is TGCGCCAGCAGCCAAGAGTGGGGGAGAGACAGGGGGCACTATGGCTACACCTTC. It codes for CASSQEWGRDRGHYGYTF.

The CDR3: CASSSGISGEKLFF. The CDR3 nucleotides read TGTGCCAGCAGCTCGGGGATCTCGGGTGAAAAACTGTTTTTT. The rearrangement joins TRBV9 to TRBJ1-4; no reliable D call. V shed 4 bases and J shed 7 bases, with 14 bases lying between them. CDR3 length: 14 amino acids. Germline V lookup: CDR1 SGDLS, CDR2 YYNGEE.

The V and J genes are TRBV7-9 and TRBJ1-4, with D tentatively TRBD1 (5 bases). The V end was cut by 5 bases, the J end by 8 bases, with 15 bases between. This CDR3 has 14 residues. Germline lookup yields CDR1 SEHNR and CDR2 FQNEAQ (reference sequence). The CDR3 DNA reads TGTGCCAGCAGCCGCGGAAGGGGCGGCGAAAAACTGTTTTTT. Translating it yields CASSRGRGGEKLFF.

This chain uses TRBV29-1 with TRBJ1-1; D not resolved. The CDR3 sequence is 11 residues long. The germline V gene has CDR1 SQVTM and CDR2 ANQGSEA. V lost 6 bases, J lost 7 bases, and 12 bases lay in between. The CDR3 DNA follows: TGCAGCGTCCTCAACCCGGGTGAAGCTTTCTTT. Residues: CSVLNPGEAFF.

The rearrangement joins TRBV6-1 to TRBJ1-5; 10 bases are a match to TRBD1. V lost 3 bases and J lost 6; bases outside the gene matches: 5. Germline V CDR1 and CDR2: MNHNS, SASEGT. The CDR3 runs to 15 residues. As DNA, the CDR3 is TGTGCCAGCAGTGAGGGACAGGGGCCCGGTCAGCCCCAGCATTTT. Translation: CASSEGQGPGQPQHF.

This clone appeared once. This rearrangement joins TRBV7-2 to TRBJ2-3, with D tentatively TRBD1 (6 bases). CDR1 SGHTA and CDR2 FQGNSA come from the germline V gene. Trimming removed 6 bases at V and 2 bases at J, with 15 bases between. This CDR3 contains 15 residues. The CDR3 DNA is TGTGCCAGCAGTCCGTCTAGGGGGTCCACAGATACGCAGTATTTT. Amino acid sequence: CASSPSRGSTDTQYF.

CDR3 coding DNA: TGTGCCAGCAGCCGACAGGGGGCGGGAGAGACCCAGTACTTC. Residues: CASSRQGAGETQYF. The chain recombines TRBV11-2 with TRBJ2-5; 10 nucleotides align to TRBD1. The CDR3 spans 14 residues. The ends lost 5 bases at V and 4 bases at J; junction bases unmatched: 4. Germline loops: CDR1 SGHAT, CDR2 FQNNGV.

Note on this clone: One junction end does not reproduce the germline sequence, and a read error may be involved. This chain uses TRBV7-9 with TRBJ2-7; 9 bases align to TRBD1. The CDR3 contains 14 residues. Germline V gene lookup returns CDR1 SEHNR and CDR2 FQNEAQ (reference sequence). The CDR3 loop reads CASSSGTGSSEQYF. CDR3 sequence (DNA): TGTGCCAGCAGCTCTGGGACAGGGTCCTCCGAGCAGTACTTC.